Listed here is a single TCR beta chain. This specimen comes from a study of shared clonotypes between healthy human individuals. Only CD45RO-negative cells positively selected for CCR7 counted as naive CD8 cells, so terminally differentiated effector memory CD45RA+ cells were excluded. Sorted-subset replicate PCR reactions were performed with about 200 ng DNA, corresponding to roughly 29,000 T cell genomes. The method was immunoSEQ multiplex PCR; TCRdb's version includes in-frame clones alone and lacks a portion of them. Of 630,000 or so clones in the sample, more than 95% were seen once. Germline loops: CDR1 MGHRA, CDR2 YSYEKL. The CDR3 is 16 residues long. Germline trimming cut 8 bases from V and 8 bases from J; bases unmatched to any gene: 16.

The receptor was isolated from a man aged 25 to 40 in good health. Sample: naive CD8+ T cells sorted from blood. The gene calls are TRBV4-1 and TRBJ2-1, with TRBD2 matching 9 bases. The CDR3 DNA reads as TGCGCCAGCTCGACCCGCGAGATTAGCGGGAGTGATGAGCAGTTCTTC. Translating gives CASSTREISGSDEQFF.